Following are 12 T cell receptor beta chains from one sample sequenced in a study of Ad26.COV2.S vaccination and SARS-CoV-2 variants listed by TCRdb under 2021. What this sample's treatment or condition label stands for: 15 to 20 received Ad26.COV2.S at low or high dose, single or two shots; roughly 5 received placebo; per-sample allocation not given. Repertoires of vaccine and placebo recipients were sequenced from samples collected on day 63 after the first injection. The method behind the library was the immunoSEQ multiplex PCR assay. This is the immuneACCESS table as TCRdb keeps it, with only in-frame sequences that have V and J called. A part of the clones is gone; compared with another copy, unresolved V genes explain less than half, and the rest is unexplained. The sample data list approximately 480,000 clones, and approximately 88% of these were observed just once. The ten largest clones capture roughly 13% of the sample.

The sequenced sample was peripheral blood, obtained in a trial of Ad26.COV2.S vaccine versus placebo. These receptors were taken from a person aged 18-65 years who received the Ad26.COV2.S COVID-19 vaccine or a placebo.

The chain has TRBV19 and TRBJ2-7, with a weak D call TRBD1 (5 bases). Germline CDR1 and CDR2: LNHDA and SQIVND (reference sequence). The CDR3 consists of 14 residues. V lost 2 bases, J lost 5 bases, and 13 bases lay in between. CDR3 sequence (DNA): TGTGCCAGTAGTATACAGGGTATTTCCCACGAGCAGTACTTC. Translated, it gives CASSIQGISHEQYF.

The chain joins TRBV9 to TRBJ1-2; no clear D. In germline, CDR1 is SGDLS, CDR2 YYNGEE. The CDR3 contains 14 residues. Trimming removed 0 bases at V and 6 bases at J, with 12 bases between. Here the CDR3 reads CASSVVKGVHGYTF. Written as DNA, the CDR3 is TGTGCCAGCAGCGTAGTGAAGGGAGTCCATGGCTACACCTTC.

The gene calls are TRBV28 and TRBJ2-6; 10 bases map to TRBD1. This CDR3 has 17 residues. CDR1 and CDR2 from the germline V gene are MDHEN and SYDVKM. V lost 5 bases and J lost 0; bases outside the gene matches: 4. For the CDR3, the DNA is TGTGCCAGCAGTCTGACAGGGGGCCTCTCTGGGGCCAACGTCCTGACTTTC. Translating gives CASSLTGGLSGANVLTF.

This chain joins TRBV5-1 and TRBJ1-2, with D possibly TRBD1 on 5 matching bases. The germline CDR1 and CDR2 sequences are SGHRS and YFSETQ. The CDR3 loop spans 15 amino acids. The V gene lost 0 bases and the J gene lost 2 bases, with 11 bases spanning the gap. The CDR3 DNA follows: TGCGCCAGCAGCTTGGGACAGACAAGCAACTATGGCTACACCTTC. Its protein is CASSLGQTSNYGYTF.

The rearrangement joins TRBV9 to TRBJ1-2; 8 nucleotides align to TRBD1. Trimming at V came to 0 bases and at J to 3 bases, leaving 4 bases not matched to a gene. In germline, CDR1 is SGDLS, CDR2 YYNGEE. The CDR3 is made up of 15 amino acids. CDR3 bases: TGTGCCAGCAGCGTAGTGGACAGGGTACACTATGGCTACACCTTC. Its translation is CASSVVDRVHYGYTF.

The rearrangement links TRBV7-2 to TRBJ2-1, with D possibly matching TRBD2 (5 bases). V lost 5 bases and J lost 6, with 20 bases in between. This CDR3 contains 16 residues. Germline assignment: CDR1 SGHTA and CDR2 FQGNSA. CDR3 sequence reads: CASSPFPGTSVNEQFF. The DNA for the CDR3 is TGTGCCAGCAGCCCCTTTCCGGGAACGTCGGTCAATGAGCAGTTCTTC.

This clone was observed a handful of times. The chain couples TRBV4-3 to TRBJ2-1, with D perhaps assigned TRBD1 or TRBD2 (5 bases each). There are 16 residues in the CDR3. V gave up 0 bases and J gave up 3 bases, with 12 bases separating them. Per the germline V gene, CDR1 is LGHNA and CDR2 is YSLEER. The chain's CDR3 is CASSQDPGRYYNEQFF. CDR3 nucleotide sequence: TGCGCCAGCAGCCAAGATCCGGGACGGTACTACAATGAGCAGTTCTTC.

For this clone: The sample holds other DNA sequences that translate to the same CDR3. The chain recombines TRBV19 with TRBJ2-3; 9 bases agree with TRBD1. V shed 6 bases and J 3 bases; nucleotides not matched to a gene: 1. The CDR3 covers 13 residues. The germline gives CDR1 LNHDA, CDR2 SQIVND (reference sequence). The CDR3 is CASRDRGTDTQYF. In DNA, the CDR3 is TGTGCCAGTAGGGACAGGGGAACAGATACGCAGTATTTT.

The V gene is TRBV6-5, the J gene TRBJ2-7, with D perhaps matching TRBD2 (6 bases). The germline V gene encodes CDR1 MNHEY and CDR2 SVGAGI. This CDR3 contains 13 residues. Trimming removed 8 bases at V and 3 bases at J, with 14 bases between. The CDR3 here is CASVSGSGYEQYF. CDR3 sequence (DNA): TGTGCCAGCGTCTCCGGGAGCGGCTACGAGCAGTACTTC.

This chain joins TRBV9 and TRBJ2-1, with 7 bases identical to TRBD1. The length of the CDR3 is 15 residues. Trimming took 3 bases from V and 6 from J; bases not matched to a gene: 9. Germline loops: CDR1 SGDLS, CDR2 YYNGEE. The CDR3, as DNA: TGTGCCAGCAGCGCCCACGGGACAGCCGTCAATGAGCAGTTCTTC. Amino acid sequence: CASSAHGTAVNEQFF.

The chain is built from TRBV11-2 and TRBJ1-6; 9 positions match TRBD1. The CDR3 covers 15 residues. The germline gives CDR1 SGHAT, CDR2 FQNNGV. The V segment lost 3 bases and the J segment 11 bases; nucleotides outside the gene matches: 8. The CDR3 region is CASSLGDREGPPLHF. Here the CDR3 DNA reads TGTGCCAGCAGCTTGGGGGACAGGGAGGGACCACCCCTCCACTTT.

The sample holds a few counts of this clone. The chain uses TRBV3-1 (or the pseudogene TRBV3-2) and TRBJ1-1; D unclear. Germline V gives CDR1 LGHDT, CDR2 YNNKEL (reference sequence). Trimming cost V 1 base and J 0 bases, with 3 bases left between them. This CDR3 spans 13 amino acids. CDR3 nucleotide sequence: TGTGCCAGCAGCCAAGCGGTGAACACTGAAGCTTTCTTT. It is translated as CASSQAVNTEAFF.